A single sample is the source of the 29 T cell receptor beta chains below, sequenced in a study of cytomegalovirus exposure and HLA in healthy donors. Both 60 Vbeta primers and 13 Jbeta primers went into the PCR. Some clones are missing from TCRdb's copy, which holds only in-frame ones; the method was immunoSEQ multiplex PCR. The sample consists of 150,000 to 200,000 clones, roughly 83% of them appearing once. Sequencing was performed on PBMCs. The receptors derive from a woman between 18 and 29 years old in good health and CMV-seronegative.

The chain links TRBV7-8 to TRBJ2-3; 11 bases are shared with TRBD2. In germline, CDR1 is SGHVS, CDR2 FQNEAQ. The CDR3 sequence is 13 residues long. Germline trimming cut 7 bases from V and 6 bases from J; bases unmatched to any gene: 3. This chain's CDR3 is CASTLAGGDTQYF. CDR3 nucleotides: TGTGCCAGCACTTTAGCGGGGGGGGATACGCAGTATTTT.

This chain uses TRBV28 with TRBJ2-7; TRBD2 matches at 7 bases. The trim removed 5 bases at V and 3 bases at J, leaving 4 bases unmatched. This CDR3 has 13 amino acids. Germline V gives CDR1 MDHEN, CDR2 SYDVKM. CDR3 in DNA: TGTGCCAGCAGTGTTGCGGGGGACTACGAGCAGTACTTC. Translated: CASSVAGDYEQYF.

CDR3 loop: CASRPLRDGEKLFF. The CDR3 nucleotides are TGTGCCAGTCGGCCACTCAGGGATGGTGAAAAACTGTTTTTT. The chain carries TRBV19 and TRBJ1-4; weak D call: TRBD1 (5 bases). Germline V lookup: CDR1 LNHDA, CDR2 SQIVND (reference sequence). V lost 8 bases and J 7 bases, leaving 17 bases between the germline ends. CDR3 size: 14 residues.

V and J are TRBV5-1 and TRBJ1-1; D might be TRBD1 (6 bases). This CDR3 has 14 residues. V lost 3 bases and J 3 bases, leaving 12 bases between the germline ends. Germline CDR1 reads SGHRS; CDR2 reads YFSETQ. CDR3: CASSYQGSDTEAFF. CDR3 nucleotide sequence: TGCGCCAGCAGCTACCAGGGGTCTGACACTGAAGCTTTCTTT.

This rearrangement joins TRBV5-1 to TRBJ1-6; no reliable D call. Trimming stripped 4 bases from V and 3 bases from J, with 11 bases between. Per the germline V gene, CDR1 is SGHRS and CDR2 is YFSETQ. The CDR3 loop spans 15 amino acids. CDR3 amino acids: CASSRLTGYNSPLHF. The CDR3 DNA reads TGCGCCAGCAGCAGGTTGACGGGCTATAATTCACCCCTCCACTTT.

This chain links TRBV28 with TRBJ2-3, with D tentatively TRBD1 (6 bases). The CDR3 contains 15 residues. CDR1 is MDHEN, CDR2 SYDVKM, per germline. Trimming removed 3 bases from V and 1 base from J, with 11 bases in between. The CDR3 loop is CASSLKGDGTDTQYF. The CDR3 DNA sequence: TGTGCCAGCAGTTTGAAGGGGGACGGCACAGATACGCAGTATTTT.

In the case of this clone: This same CDR3 is encoded by further DNA sequences in the sample. The chain links TRBV9 to TRBJ1-6; possibly TRBD1 for D (5 bases). V lost 2 bases and J lost 9, with 9 bases in between. From germline, CDR1 is SGDLS and CDR2 YYNGEE. The length of the CDR3 is 13 residues. The CDR3 region is CASSVDGGSPLHF. The CDR3 DNA reads as TGTGCCAGCAGCGTCGACGGGGGTTCACCCCTCCACTTT.

This clone was seen once. The V gene is TRBV28, the J gene TRBJ2-7; TRBD1 is a possible D gene (7 bases). Deletions cut 4 bases from V and 2 bases from J, with 12 bases between. Germline V gene sequence: CDR1 MDHEN, CDR2 SYDVKM. The CDR3 is 14 residues long. CDR3 bases: TGTGCCAGCAGTTCTGGGGGGACAGCCTACGAGCAGTACTTC. The encoded protein is CASSSGGTAYEQYF.

The chain recombines TRBV9 with TRBJ2-1, with D possibly TRBD2 on 7 matching bases. Germline V gene lookup returns CDR1 SGDLS and CDR2 YYNGEE. V lost 1 base, J lost 3 bases, and 11 bases lay in between. This CDR3 comprises 15 residues. The CDR3 spells CASSVTGGNYNEQFF. CDR3 nucleotides: TGTGCCAGCAGCGTAACGGGGGGCAACTACAATGAGCAGTTCTTC.

This clone occurred once. The chain employs TRBV9 and TRBJ2-1; weak D call: TRBD2 (7 bases). V lost 8 bases, J lost 0 bases, and 15 bases lay in between. There are 15 residues in the CDR3. Germline V gene sequence: CDR1 SGDLS, CDR2 YYNGEE. CDR3: CASKGGGGSYNEQFF. CDR3 DNA sequence: TGTGCCAGTAAGGGGGGGGGCGGCTCCTACAATGAGCAGTTCTTC.

The chain is built from TRBV2 and TRBJ1-2; D perhaps matches TRBD1 (6 bases). V lost 6 bases, J lost 4 bases, and 18 bases lay in between. The CDR3 has 15 amino acids. Germline values: CDR1 SNHLY, CDR2 FYNNEI. CDR3 protein: CASRPTGSPLYGYTF. In DNA, the CDR3 is TGTGCCAGCAGACCGACAGGATCCCCCCTCTATGGCTACACCTTC. Complete variable domain (other parts from reference TRBV2 and TRBJ1-2): EPEVTQTPSHQVTQMGQEVILRCVPISNHLYFYWYRQILGQKVEFLVSFYNNEISEKSEIFDDQFSVERPDGSNFTLKIRSTKLEDSAMYFCASRPTGSPLYGYTFGSGTRLTVV.

The chain carries TRBV5-6 and TRBJ1-3; no reliable D call. Trimming left V 3 bases short and J 0 bases short, with 10 bases between. The CDR3 is made up of 15 amino acids. Germline loops: CDR1 SGHDT, CDR2 YYEEEE. Here the CDR3 reads CASSYITVSGNTIYF. The CDR3 DNA follows: TGTGCCAGCAGCTATATAACAGTCTCTGGAAACACCATATATTTT.

This chain joins TRBV5-1 and TRBJ2-5; TRBD2 aligns across 8 bases. The CDR3 has 16 amino acids. The V gene's germline CDR1 is SGHRS and CDR2 YFSETQ. V lost 3 bases, J lost 5 bases, and 12 bases stayed unmatched. This CDR3 is CASSSTFSGGGETQYF. For the CDR3, the DNA is TGCGCCAGCAGCTCAACCTTCAGCGGGGGCGGGGAGACCCAGTACTTC.

The chain has TRBV5-5 and TRBJ2-1; 8 bases align to TRBD1. Per the germline V gene, CDR1 is SGHKS and CDR2 is YYEKEE (reference sequence). The CDR3 length is 15 residues. Trimming removed 2 bases from V and 7 bases from J; junction bases left unmatched: 8. CDR3 sequence (DNA): TGTGCCAGCAGCTTTCCGGGACAGGCCAGGAATGAGCAGTTCTTC. Protein sequence: CASSFPGQARNEQFF.

V and J are TRBV4-1 and TRBJ2-3; possible D gene TRBD2, 5 bases. The V end was cut by 3 bases, the J end by 4 bases, with 14 bases between. Germline lookup yields CDR1 MGHRA and CDR2 YSYEKL. This CDR3 is 15 amino acids long. The CDR3 loop is CASSQEARGSDTQYF. The CDR3 coding sequence is TGCGCCAGCAGCCAGGAAGCTCGAGGGTCAGATACGCAGTATTTT.

The chain recombines TRBV5-1 with TRBJ2-5; TRBD1 is a possible D gene (6 bases). This CDR3 spans 16 amino acids. Between the trimmed V and J ends, which lost 4 bases and 1 base, there was a span of 17 bases. Germline lookup yields CDR1 SGHRS and CDR2 YFSETQ. The CDR3 sequence: CASSLGASIAQETQYF. As DNA, the CDR3 is TGCGCCAGCAGCCTGGGGGCGTCCATCGCCCAAGAGACCCAGTACTTC. Together with reference TRBV5-1 and TRBJ2-5, the CDR3 gives the full variable domain: KAGVTQTPRYLIKTRGQQVTLSCSPISGHRSVSWYQQTPGQGLQFLFEYFSETQRNKGNFPGRFSGRQFSNSRSEMNVSTLELGDSALYLCASSLGASIAQETQYFGPGTRLLVL.

The rearrangement joins TRBV28 to TRBJ2-1; TRBD1 is a possible D gene (6 bases). The CDR3 totals 16 residues. Trimming removed 5 bases at V and 6 bases at J, with 20 bases between. Germline V gene data show CDR1 as MDHEN and CDR2 as SYDVKM. The CDR3 reads CASSPINNRVSNEQFF. In nucleotides, the CDR3 is TGTGCCAGCAGTCCTATTAACAACAGGGTTTCCAATGAGCAGTTCTTC.

The CDR3 spells CASRLTPTSGGTDTQYF. The CDR3 nucleotides read TGTGCCAGCAGACTAACTCCGACTAGCGGGGGGACAGATACGCAGTATTTT. This rearrangement joins TRBV2 to TRBJ2-3; 13 nucleotides line up with TRBD2. In germline, CDR1 is SNHLY, CDR2 FYNNEI. Trimming cost V 6 bases and J 3 bases; bases outside gene matches: 9. This CDR3 has 17 amino acids.

The chain has TRBV6-1 and TRBJ2-7, with a possible D match to TRBD1 (6 bases). The CDR3 contains 13 residues. Germline CDR1 is MNHNS and CDR2 is SASEGT. V was trimmed by 5 bases and J by 2 bases, leaving 10 bases between them. The CDR3 loop is CASSPGTTYEQYF. CDR3 DNA: TGTGCCAGCAGTCCGGGGACAACCTACGAGCAGTACTTC.

This clone was recorded only once. This chain uses TRBV13 with TRBJ2-7; 14 bases map to TRBD2. V lost 4 bases and J lost 5; bases outside the gene matches: 10. The CDR3 spans 17 residues. Germline V lookup: CDR1 PRHDT, CDR2 FYEKMQ (reference sequence). The CDR3: CASSWKRPGLAGDEQYF. DNA of the CDR3: TGTGCCAGCAGCTGGAAAAGACCGGGACTAGCGGGGGACGAGCAGTACTTC.

The chain combines TRBV18 with TRBJ1-1; D might be TRBD1 (5 bases). The ends were cut back, 2 bases at V and 1 base at J, with 5 bases in the middle. The germline V gene encodes CDR1 KGHSH and CDR2 LQKENI. CDR3 length: 13 amino acids. The CDR3 spells CASSPGANTEAFF. The CDR3 DNA sequence: TGTGCCAGCTCACCAGGGGCGAACACTGAAGCTTTCTTT.

This clone was picked up one time. The chain joins TRBV6-1 to TRBJ2-2; D perhaps matches TRBD1 (5 bases). The V gene's germline CDR1 is MNHNS and CDR2 SASEGT. The CDR3 consists of 14 residues. Trimming took 10 bases from V and 4 from J, leaving 16 bases between them. The CDR3 sequence is CATHQGAGTGELFF. Written as DNA, the CDR3 is TGTGCCACCCACCAGGGTGCCGGCACCGGGGAGCTGTTTTTT.

The J gene is TRBJ1-2, the V gene TRBV11-3, with TRBD1 matching over 8 bases. The V and J ends lost 5 bases and 2 bases, in that order; junction bases with no gene match: 7. CDR1 is SGHNT and CDR2 is YENEEA in the germline V gene. The CDR3 has 15 amino acids. CDR3 region: CASSPGQGSNYGYTF. CDR3 DNA: TGTGCCAGCAGCCCCGGACAGGGATCCAACTATGGCTACACCTTC.

The chain is built from TRBV5-1 and TRBJ1-2; 8 nucleotides match TRBD1. CDR1 is SGHRS, CDR2 YFSETQ, per germline. Losses at the gene ends were 4 bases for V and 5 bases for J; bases not matched to a gene: 4. The CDR3 is 13 residues long. The CDR3 loop reads CASSRGQAYGYTF. CDR3 sequence (DNA): TGCGCCAGCAGCCGGGGACAGGCTTATGGCTACACCTTC.

The gene calls are TRBV28 and TRBJ2-1; D call uncertain. The germline V gene encodes CDR1 MDHEN and CDR2 SYDVKM. V was clipped by 6 bases and J by 0 bases, with 6 bases between them. The CDR3 runs to 13 residues. The CDR3 DNA is TGTGCCAGCAGGTCGGGCTCCTACAATGAGCAGTTCTTC. It yields the protein CASRSGSYNEQFF.

The rearrangement links TRBV6-5 to TRBJ1-2; TRBD1 matches at 11 bases. Trimming at V came to 5 bases and at J to 8 bases, leaving 4 bases not matched to a gene. This CDR3 has 13 amino acids. Looked up from germline, CDR1 is MNHEY and CDR2 is SVGAGI. DNA for the CDR3: TGTGCCAGCAGTCCGAGGACAGGGGGCGGCTACACCTTC. This encodes CASSPRTGGGYTF.

This clone was counted a few times. The rearrangement uses TRBV4-2 and TRBJ2-7, with 8 bases aligning to TRBD2. The CDR3 is made up of 15 amino acids. Looked up from germline, CDR1 is LGHNA and CDR2 is YNFKEQ. With 2 bases clipped from V and 5 bases from J, the junction kept 8 bases outside the gene matches. CDR3 DNA sequence: TGTGCCAGCAGCCAACGGGGGGGGGCTGGTAACGAGCAGTACTTC. Its protein is CASSQRGGAGNEQYF.

V gene TRBV6-5 combines with J gene TRBJ1-1; D is unclear. Germline V gene lookup returns CDR1 MNHEY and CDR2 SVGAGI. The ends were cut back, 0 bases at V and 5 bases at J, with 10 bases in the middle. The length of the CDR3 is 14 residues. DNA for the CDR3: TGTGCCAGCAGTTACTCGCAGGCGGGGACTGAAGCTTTCTTT. Protein sequence: CASSYSQAGTEAFF.

This clone was seen a few times. The V gene is TRBV11-2, the J gene TRBJ1-6, with TRBD1 matching 11 bases. This CDR3 is 13 amino acids long. Unmatched junction bases numbered 4, after V lost 8 bases and J lost 10 bases. From germline, CDR1 is SGHAT and CDR2 FQNNGV. Here the CDR3 reads CASGWTGGSPLHF. The CDR3 DNA is TGTGCCAGCGGATGGACAGGGGGCTCACCCCTCCACTTT.